This record concerns one T cell receptor beta chain sequence. Its antigen is not yet known. No much larger clone exists at a distance of one base, and base qualities are not known. The entry originates in a study of blood T cell repertoires in COVID-19 (dated by TCRdb to the early 2020s). Background on the whole study: The collaborator samples originated in the United States, Italy and Spain and spanned the acute and convalescent phases of COVID-19. A de-identified subject ID, COVID-19 status, age in years and sex were almost always included in the sample metadata. The dataset comprised deeply sampled blood TCRbeta repertoires from subjects exposed to, actively infected with, or recovered from COVID-19. The samples were drawn from two sources: the first 160 participants of the ongoing ImmuneRACE study, and about 1,300 subjects contributed by 6 global collaborators. The repertoires were made available in a free public database intended to serve as a resource for research on the immune response to SARS-CoV-2. Where available, HLA class I and class II types were obtained from metadata supplied by the sample provider rather than from assay-based typing. The prospective study material was composed of cDNA or gDNA derived from T cells, B-cell-depleted T cells, or PBMCs.

Study-wide findings and limitations: Clinical and demographic metadata were provided uncurated, with the amount varying by source and participant.

The CDR3 runs 17 amino acids, cysteine and phenylalanine included. CDR3 DNA is the only sequence kept; it has 51 bases, read in frame from the first base. CDR1 SGHDT and CDR2 YYEEEE were looked up in the germline V gene. V lost 4 bases and J lost 1 base, and the count of bases not matched to a germline gene is 11. TCRbeta CDR3 regions were amplified from genomic DNA by means of the immunoSEQ Assay, a bias-controlled multiplex PCR. On the authors' methods: The number of nucleated cells in each sample was estimated from the amplification of reference gene primers within the assay. Sequence reads were collapsed and filtered to measure the absolute abundance of every unique TCRbeta CDR3 rearrangement. Productive Simpson clonality was computed per sample as the square root of Simpson's diversity index over productive rearrangements. As stored in TCRdb, this immuneACCESS dataset retains in-frame rearrangements with V and J assigned. A fraction of the clones does not appear; measured against another copy, unresolved V genes explain less than half of the discrepancy, and the remainder lacks a known reason. The DNA gave D and trimming, while V, J and clone size come from that table. Across this sample there are about 70,000 clones, with more than 70% seen only once. The top ten constitute approximately 1.4% of the sample.

Collaborating institutions collected whole blood in K2EDTA tubes following their own protocols. For TCRbeta analysis, collaborator samples were shipped as frozen whole blood, as isolated PBMCs, or as DNA extracted from either sample type. Sequences were obtained from peripheral blood. This clonotype was sampled from a human donor in a cohort sampled during active COVID-19. Recombination connected TRBV5-6 to TRBJ1-5, and TRBD1 matches 7 of the central bases. In nucleotides, the sequence is TGTGCCAGCAGCCAACTATCGGGACAGAAGAGCAATCAGCCCCAGCATTTT. It translates as CASSQLSGQKSNQPQHF. This CDR3, with the reference TRBV5-6 and TRBJ1-5 proteins standing in past its ends, gives the full variable domain DAGVTQSPTHLIKTRGQQVTLRCSPKSGHDTVSWYQQALGQGPQFIFQYYEEEERQRGNFPDRFSGHQFPNYSSELNVNALLLGDSALYLCASSQLSGQKSNQPQHFGDGTRLSIL.